The 27 T cell receptor beta chains presented below share a single source sample, sequenced in a study of CD8+CD57+ T cells in acquired aplastic anemia. Previously, flow cytometry had revealed CD8+CD57+ cell expansion in the patients chosen for sequencing. CDR3 and TCR beta VDJ profiling relied on a genomic DNA template. TCRdb re-called the reads with MiXCR, one entry per CDR3 protein. The sample shows approximately 250,000 distinct CDR3 sequences, less than 85% of them seen only once. The sample taken for sequencing was sorted CD4+, CD8+, or CD8+CD57+ T cells (not recorded which) from PBMCs. The receptors here all came from a human donor with aplastic anemia.

Remarks on this clonotype: The conserved final phenylalanine or tryptophan is absent from the CDR3, which likely points to a read error. The DNA is omitted, as the CDR3 cannot be located on it reliably, and the CDR3 follows TCRdb's listing. V and J are TRBV2 and TRBJ2-1; the table calls TRBD1, which could not be checked here. Germline CDR1 is SNHLY and CDR2 is FYNNEI. The CDR3 adds up to 13 amino acids, both ends counted. CDR3 amino acids: CASRDRGIAVRLV.

Details on this clonotype: A junction end diverges from the germline sequence, so it may reflect a read error. The rearrangement links TRBV24-1 to TRBJ1-4; D call uncertain. This CDR3 has 17 amino acids. Looked up from germline, CDR1 is KGHDR and CDR2 is SFDVKD. For the CDR3, the DNA is TGTGCCACCAGTGATTTGCCAGGAGGTCAAACTAGCGGTACGTCGGGCTGG. It translates to CATSDLPGGQTSGTSGW.

This chain links TRBV5-8 with TRBJ2-7; perhaps TRBD1 as D (6 bases). There are 15 residues in the CDR3. The germline V gene has CDR1 SGHTS and CDR2 YDEGEE. The V end lost 2 bases, the J end lost 5 bases, and 17 bases lay between the germline ends. The CDR3 spells CASSFSRGLPHEQYF. DNA for the CDR3: TGTGCCAGCAGCTTTAGCAGGGGCCTGCCCCACGAGCAGTACTTC. Based on the CDR3 plus reference TRBV5-8 and TRBJ2-7, the full variable domain is EAGVTQSPTHLIKTRGQQATLRCSPISGHTSVYWYQQALGLGLQFLLWYDEGEERNRGNFPPRFSGRQFPNYSSELNVNALELEDSALYLCASSFSRGLPHEQYFGPGTRLTVT.

The V gene is TRBV9, the J gene TRBJ2-7; tentative D call: TRBD2 (6 bases). The CDR3 runs 15 residues. V was clipped by 0 bases and J by 11 bases, with 21 bases between them. The germline V gene has CDR1 SGDLS and CDR2 YYNGEE. The CDR3 coding sequence is TGTGCCAGCAGCGTAGAGGACTATCCTCTGGTGGACAAGTACTTC. Protein sequence: CASSVEDYPLVDKYF.

A remark on this clonotype: The conserved closing phenylalanine or tryptophan is absent in this CDR3, likely reflecting a read error. The rearrangement joins TRBV7-8 to TRBJ2-1; D call uncertain. The CDR3 runs 12 residues. V lost 8 bases and J lost 10, with 15 bases in between. Germline CDR1 reads SGHVS; CDR2 reads FQNEAQ. The DNA for the CDR3 is TGTGCCAGCGCACAAGGGCCCAGGGAGCAGTTCTTG. Residues: CASAQGPREQFL.

As regards this clonotype: The junction shows a germline mismatch at one end, possibly a read error. The chain employs TRBV7-3 and TRBJ2-5; D is uncertain. CDR3 size: 14 residues. Germline V CDR1 and CDR2: SGHTA, FQGTGA. CDR3 sequence: CATSRHREQAAQYF. The CDR3 DNA is TGTGCCACCAGCAGACATCGCGAGCAGGCGGCCCAGTACTTC.

The chain joins TRBV7-6 to TRBJ2-5; D possibly uses TRBD1 or TRBD2 (7 bases each). Looked up from germline, CDR1 is SGHVS and CDR2 is FNYEAQ. V was clipped by 7 bases and J by 4 bases, with 16 bases between them. The CDR3 extends over 14 amino acids. CDR3: CASTLGRGRETQYF. The CDR3 region has the DNA TGTGCCAGCACCCTAGGGAGGGGGCGAGAGACCCAGTACTTC.

This chain connects TRBV7-2 to TRBJ2-2; maybe TRBD1 (6 bases). V lost 1 base to trimming and J lost 17 bases, with 14 bases between them. This CDR3 is 12 amino acids long. Germline CDR1 SGHTA, CDR2 FQGNSA. The CDR3 coding sequence is TGTGCCAGCAGCTTAGTAGCAGGGGCGGTTTTTTTT. This sequence encodes CASSLVAGAVFF.

Here the CDR3 reads CASSFQGGARAHSYEQYV. DNA for the CDR3: TGTGCCAGCAGCTTTCAAGGGGGGGCGCGGGCCCATTCCTACGAGCAGTACGTC. The chain combines TRBV7-9 with TRBJ2-7; weak D call: TRBD2 (7 bases). Trimming left V 3 bases short and J 1 base short, with 22 bases between. The CDR3 has 18 residues. Germline V CDR1 and CDR2: SEHNR, FQNEAQ (reference sequence).

Only a few counts were recorded for this clonotype. The chain is built from TRBV7-2 and TRBJ2-7, with 9 nucleotides matching TRBD1. The CDR3 loop spans 14 amino acids. V gave up 3 bases and J gave up 13 bases; unmatched junction bases: 13. Germline CDR1 reads SGHTA; CDR2 reads FQGNSA. CDR3 sequence: CASSLTGGADDDYF. DNA for the CDR3: TGTGCCAGCAGCTTGACAGGGGGTGCCGACGATGACTACTTC.

This clonotype was seen a few times. The conserved phenylalanine or tryptophan is not found at the CDR3 terminus, so this likely reflects a read error. Because the CDR3's place on the DNA is in doubt, the DNA is left out and the CDR3 is given as listed by TCRdb. The gene calls are TRBV14 and TRBJ2-3; the table gives TRBD2 as D, unverified against the DNA. Germline assignment: CDR1 SGHDN and CDR2 FVKESK. The CDR3 extends over 13 residues, inclusive of both ends. The chain's CDR3 is CASRADGEDNEKL.

The table lists this clonotype with a count of one. This sequence joins TRBV7-8 and TRBJ2-2; D may match TRBD1 or TRBD2 (5 bases each). Germline V lookup: CDR1 SGHVS, CDR2 FQNEAQ. V lost 2 bases and J 14 bases, leaving 24 bases between the germline ends. The CDR3 loop spans 16 amino acids. The CDR3 nucleotides are TGTGCCAGCAGCTTAACAGGAGGTCCCGATACCGAGTATCTGTTTTTT. Its translation is CASSLTGGPDTEYLFF.

This sequence joins TRBV9 and TRBJ2-7; D gene ambiguous. Trimming stripped 7 bases from V and 6 bases from J, with 11 bases between. Germline CDR1 SGDLS, CDR2 YYNGEE. CDR3 length: 11 residues. Written as DNA, the CDR3 is TGTGCCAGCGGACGTTATCGCGAGCAGTACGTC. It codes for CASGRYREQYV.

With respect to this clonotype: A read error may account for a junction end that differs from germline. The rearrangement links TRBV7-3 to TRBJ2-3; TRBD2 matches 8 bases. CDR3 length: 14 residues. Per germline, CDR1 SGHTA and CDR2 FQGTGA. The CDR3 here is CASSLAGGHTTHYF. Here the CDR3 DNA reads TGTGCCAGCAGCTTAGCGGGAGGACACACGACGCATTATTTT.

The rearrangement uses TRBV7-9 and TRBJ2-3; perhaps TRBD2 as D (7 bases). The CDR3 contains 13 residues. In germline, CDR1 is SEHNR, CDR2 FQNEAQ (reference sequence). V lost 6 bases and J 14 bases, leaving 21 bases between the germline ends. This CDR3 is CASREGGTDTTYF. The DNA for the CDR3 is TGTGCCAGCAGGGAGGGGGGGACGGATACCACGTATTTT.

V usage is TRBV10-3 and J usage is TRBJ2-5, with unresolved D. The V gene's germline CDR1 is ENHRY and CDR2 SYGVKD. Trimming left V 2 bases short and J 2 bases short, with 12 bases between. The CDR3 has 15 amino acids. CDR3 DNA: TGTGCCATCAGTGAGACGAGGCCGCCTCAAGAGACCCAGTACTTC. Protein product: CAISETRPPQETQYF.

The chain links TRBV5-1 to TRBJ2-6; possibly TRBD2 for D (5 bases). The CDR3 runs to 16 residues. Germline lookup yields CDR1 SGHRS and CDR2 YFSETQ. Trimming cost V 2 bases and J 6 bases, with 15 bases left between them. CDR3 loop: CASSFAGKETANVLTF. For the CDR3, the DNA is TGCGCCAGCAGCTTTGCGGGCAAAGAGACGGCCAACGTCCTGACTTTC.

The sample holds one count of this clonotype. This chain connects TRBV7-9 to TRBJ1-1, with unresolved D. Trimming removed 0 bases from V and 9 bases from J, with 17 bases in between. Germline V gene sequence: CDR1 SEHNR, CDR2 FQNEAQ (reference sequence). CDR3 size: 15 residues. CDR3: CASSLAVSYKTKAFF. The CDR3 bases are TGTGCCAGCAGCTTAGCGGTTAGCTACAAGACCAAAGCTTTCTTT.

Details on this clonotype: No DNA is shown, since the ends of the CDR3 on it are uncertain; the CDR3 is the one TCRdb lists. The chain joins TRBV24-1 to TRBJ2-7; no check of the table's D call, TRBD1, against the DNA was made. Per germline, CDR1 KGHDR and CDR2 SFDVKD. The CDR3 has 16 residues if both end residues are counted. The CDR3 spells CATSEQDRANWAHLRF.

For this clonotype: Likely a read error: the CDR3 ends without its conserved phenylalanine or tryptophan. The DNA is left out, because the CDR3 cannot be placed on it with certainty; the CDR3 is given as TCRdb lists it. The CDR3 sequence is CASGGRGTVSQYFASV. This chain connects TRBV2 to TRBJ1-1; the table's D call, TRBD1, has no DNA check behind it. Termini included, the CDR3 measures 16 amino acids. Germline V gene lookup returns CDR1 SNHLY and CDR2 FYNNEI.

V and J are TRBV19 and TRBJ1-2; a weak D match, TRBD1 (6 bases). V lost 3 bases and J lost 0, with 14 bases in between. The CDR3 runs 16 residues. In germline, CDR1 is LNHDA, CDR2 SQIVND (reference sequence). For the CDR3, the DNA is TGTGCCAGTAGTATTCCCGGACAGTACGCTAACTATGGCTACACCTTC. Amino acid sequence: CASSIPGQYANYGYTF. Drawing the rest from reference TRBV19 and TRBJ1-2, the complete variable domain is DGGITQSPKYLFRKEGQNVTLSCEQNLNHDAMYWYRQDPGQGLRLIYYSQIVNDFQKGDIAEGYSVSREKKESFPLTVTSAQKNPTAFYLCASSIPGQYANYGYTFGSGTRLTVV.

The V call is TRBV9, the J call TRBJ2-1, with D perhaps matching TRBD1 or TRBD2 (7 bases each). The CDR3 runs to 16 residues. Trimming removed 4 bases at V and 8 bases at J, with 22 bases between. Germline V gene sequence: CDR1 SGDLS, CDR2 YYNGEE. The CDR3 sequence is CASSLDKSGDSYEQFF. DNA of the CDR3: TGTGCCAGCAGCTTAGATAAAAGCGGGGACAGCTATGAGCAGTTCTTC. The full variable domain, its missing parts supplied by reference TRBV9 and TRBJ2-1, is DSGVTQTPKHLITATGQRVTLRCSPRSGDLSVYWYQQSLDQGLQFLIQYYNGEERAKGNILERFSAQQFPDLHSELNLSSLELGDSALYFCASSLDKSGDSYEQFFGPGTRLTVL.

The V and J genes are TRBV10-3 and TRBJ2-2, with TRBD2 as a possible D gene (7 bases). Trimming removed 0 bases at V and 5 bases at J, with 19 bases between. Looked up from germline, CDR1 is ENHRY and CDR2 is SYGVKD. This CDR3 contains 18 residues. The CDR3, as DNA: TGTGCCATCAGTGAGTCGTTAGCGGGCTCCACAGGGACCGGGGAGCTGTTTTTT. The encoded protein is CAISESLAGSTGTGELFF.

The V call is TRBV20-1, the J call TRBJ2-3; 10 bases are a match to TRBD2. Germline V lookup: CDR1 DFQATT, CDR2 SNEGSKA (reference sequence). With 6 bases clipped from V and 3 bases from J, the junction kept 6 bases outside the gene matches. This CDR3 contains 14 residues. As DNA, the CDR3 is TGCAGTGCCCCAGCGGGGGGGAGTACAGATACGCAGTATTTT. It translates to CSAPAGGSTDTQYF.

This clonotype was counted a single time. It is likely a read error, because the conserved phenylalanine at the end of the CDR3 is missing. It is unclear where the CDR3 begins or ends on the DNA, so no DNA is shown, and the CDR3 is as TCRdb lists it. This rearrangement joins TRBV19 to TRBJ2-1; the D call of TRBD2 is as the table states it, not checked on the DNA. The CDR3 spans 15 residues, counting both ends. Germline-derived CDR1 and CDR2 are LNHDA and SQIVND (reference sequence). The CDR3 region is CASSIAGGGGDQESH.

Details on this clonotype: Germline and junction disagree at one end, which may indicate a read error. The chain combines TRBV7-9 with TRBJ2-3; D gene uncertain. The CDR3 is 14 residues long. The germline V gene has CDR1 SEHNR and CDR2 FQNEAQ (reference sequence). The CDR3 sequence: CASSSADTHYIGPF. In DNA form, the CDR3 reads TGTGCCAGCAGCTCCGCAGATACGCACTATATTGGCCCATTT.

This clonotype was found once. CDR3 region: CASSGVVTNEQYF. The CDR3 DNA reads TGTGCCAGCAGTGGCGTTGTGACAAATGAGCAGTACTTC. This rearrangement joins TRBV25-1 to TRBJ2-7; D not resolved. The germline V and J ends were trimmed by 4 bases and 7 bases, with 14 bases remaining between them. The CDR3 is 13 residues long. Germline-derived CDR1 and CDR2 are MGHDK and SYGVNS.